This TCR beta chain was sequenced in a study of blood T cell repertoires in COVID-19. Study-wide context: COVID-19 samples collected from the United States, Italy and Spain covered acute and convalescent phases. T cells, B-cell-depleted T cells, or PBMCs supplied cDNA or gDNA.

Profiling relied on immunoSEQ multiplex PCR, and the TCRdb table lists in-frame clones only, not all of them. The sample carries around 120,000 clones, 90% recorded once. Deletions cut 2 bases from V and 6 bases from J, with 17 bases between. The CDR3 is 15 residues long. CDR1 and CDR2 (germline): MGHDK, SYGVNS. The Seattle patients, enrolled during active infection, were followed longitudinally. The sequencing input was peripheral blood. The receptor was isolated from a woman in her fifties or sixties with COVID-19, enrolled during active disease. The chain couples TRBV25-1 to TRBJ2-7, with D perhaps matching TRBD2 (6 bases). The CDR3 nucleotides are TGTGCCAGCAGTGAAAAGGCGTGGAGGGGAGGCGAGCAGTACTTC. As protein: CASSEKAWRGGEQYF.